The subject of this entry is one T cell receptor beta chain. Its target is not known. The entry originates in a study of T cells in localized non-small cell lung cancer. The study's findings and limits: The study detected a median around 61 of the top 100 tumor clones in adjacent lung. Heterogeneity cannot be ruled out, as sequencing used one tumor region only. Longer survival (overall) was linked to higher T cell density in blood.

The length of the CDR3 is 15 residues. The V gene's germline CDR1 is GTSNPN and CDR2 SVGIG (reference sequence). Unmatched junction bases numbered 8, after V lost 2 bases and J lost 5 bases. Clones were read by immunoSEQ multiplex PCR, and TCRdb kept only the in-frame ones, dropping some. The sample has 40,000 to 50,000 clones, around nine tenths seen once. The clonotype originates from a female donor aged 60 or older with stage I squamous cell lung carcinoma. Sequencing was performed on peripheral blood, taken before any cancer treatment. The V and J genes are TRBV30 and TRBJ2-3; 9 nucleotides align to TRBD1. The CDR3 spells CAWSFRTGEGDTQYF. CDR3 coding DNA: TGTGCCTGGAGTTTCCGGACAGGGGAGGGAGATACGCAGTATTTT.